The 10 T cell receptor beta chains reported below all come from one sample, sequenced in a study of cytomegalovirus exposure and HLA in healthy donors. Researchers ran the PCR with 60 Vbeta and 13 Jbeta primers. Sequencing was performed with immunoSEQ multiplex PCR; in TCRdb, only in-frame clones are kept and a portion is missing. The table has roughly 200,000 clones, approximately 80% seen once. The sample taken for sequencing was PBMCs. Receptors originate from a woman between 50 and 59 years old in good health and CMV-seronegative.

The genes are TRBV5-4 and TRBJ2-7; possible D gene TRBD2, 5 bases. V lost 2 bases, J lost 6 bases, and 12 bases lay in between. The CDR3 runs to 13 residues. CDR1 SGHNT and CDR2 YYREEE come from the germline V gene (reference sequence). The CDR3 DNA follows: TGTGCCAGCAGCTTAACTAGTGTTGGCGAGCAGTACTTC. It codes for CASSLTSVGEQYF.

Only a few counts were recorded for this clone. The chain couples TRBV5-1 to TRBJ1-5, with 9 bases aligning to TRBD1. J gave up 5 bases and V 4 bases, and 10 bases lay outside the gene matches. The CDR3 runs to 16 residues. The V gene's germline CDR1 is SGHRS and CDR2 YFSETQ. The CDR3 coding sequence is TGCGCCAGCAGCGGGGGACAGGGAATGGGTGATCAGCCCCAGCATTTT. Its translation is CASSGGQGMGDQPQHF.

J is TRBJ2-7 and V is TRBV29-1, with 12 bases lining up with TRBD1. After removal of 3 bases from V and 5 bases from J, the junction contained 5 bases not matched to a gene. The CDR3 spans 14 residues. Per the germline V gene, CDR1 is SQVTM and CDR2 is ANQGSEA. The CDR3 DNA follows: TGCAGCGTTGACCCGGGACAGGGGGCACACGAGCAGTACTTC. Translating gives CSVDPGQGAHEQYF.

This clone has a handful of counts. V usage is TRBV19 and J usage is TRBJ2-7, with TRBD2 matching 8 bases. This CDR3 has 14 amino acids. Trimming removed 4 bases from V and 0 bases from J; junction bases left unmatched: 2. Germline-derived CDR1 and CDR2 are LNHDA and SQIVND (reference sequence). CDR3 protein: CASSRAGGSYEQYF. In nucleotides, the CDR3 is TGTGCCAGTAGTAGGGCGGGAGGCTCCTACGAGCAGTACTTC.

This clone was seen a single time. This chain joins TRBV28 and TRBJ1-6, with D possibly being TRBD1 (6 bases). V was clipped by 3 bases and J by 10 bases, with 22 bases between them. CDR1 MDHEN and CDR2 SYDVKM come from the germline V gene. The CDR3 has 17 residues. The DNA for the CDR3 is TGTGCCAGCAGTTTCCCCCCCACCCGACAGGCAAAGTCACCCCTCCACTTT. Protein: CASSFPPTRQAKSPLHF.

This chain uses TRBV10-3 with TRBJ1-3; 7 bases agree with TRBD1. Germline V gene lookup returns CDR1 ENHRY and CDR2 SYGVKD. The CDR3 is 14 residues long. The V and J ends lost 3 bases and 10 bases, in that order; junction bases with no gene match: 9. As DNA, the CDR3 is TGTGCCATCAGTGAACAGGGGAGAATCAAAACCATATATTTT. It yields the protein CAISEQGRIKTIYF.

The chain uses TRBV7-6 and TRBJ2-2; D might be TRBD2 (6 bases). CDR3 length equals 14 residues. Trimming left V 5 bases short and J 13 bases short, with 20 bases between. Germline V gene data show CDR1 as SGHVS and CDR2 as FNYEAQ. This CDR3 reads CASSPMGGGGLLFF. CDR3 bases: TGTGCCAGCAGCCCAATGGGGGGTGGAGGGTTGCTGTTTTTT.

The rearrangement uses TRBV28 and TRBJ1-1; D might be TRBD1 (6 bases). V shed 11 bases and J shed 4 bases, with 23 bases lying between them. Germline V CDR1 and CDR2: MDHEN, SYDVKM. There are 15 residues in the CDR3. CDR3 sequence: CAGGLTGGRTTEAFF. The CDR3 nucleotides are TGTGCCGGGGGGCTTACGGGAGGTAGGACCACTGAAGCTTTCTTT.

This chain links TRBV6-6 with TRBJ1-6; TRBD1 might be the D (6 bases). The length of the CDR3 is 15 residues. Germline values: CDR1 MNHNY, CDR2 SVGAGI (reference sequence). Trimming left V 4 bases short and J 8 bases short, with 15 bases between. CDR3 sequence: CASSSLGGGDSPLHF. The CDR3, as DNA: TGTGCCAGCAGTTCCCTGGGAGGGGGGGATTCACCCCTCCACTTT.

CDR3 DNA sequence: TGTGCCAGCAACCCTGGGAGGCGCCGACAAGAGACCCAGTACTTC. Protein sequence: CASNPGRRRQETQYF. The V and J genes are TRBV27 and TRBJ2-5, with D perhaps TRBD2 (6 bases). This CDR3 spans 15 amino acids. Germline V CDR1 and CDR2: MNHEY, SMNVEV (reference sequence). V lost 7 bases and J 2 bases, leaving 17 bases between the germline ends.